One and the same sample provided the 16 T cell receptor beta chains below, sequenced in a study of T cell responses to AZD1222 COVID-19 vaccine. TCRdb keeps only in-frame clones here, not all; method: immunoSEQ multiplex PCR. The sample contains around 140,000 clones, roughly 90% of which appear only once. Sequenced material: peripheral blood, taken 28 days after the second AZD1222 dose. These receptors were taken from an adult who received the AZD1222 COVID-19 vaccine.

The genes are TRBV9 and TRBJ1-6; D possibly corresponds to TRBD1 (5 bases). The germline gives CDR1 SGDLS, CDR2 YYNGEE. V was trimmed by 1 base and J by 10 bases, leaving 15 bases between them. The CDR3 contains 15 residues. The chain's CDR3 is CASSVLGEPRSPLHF. The CDR3 DNA reads TGTGCCAGCAGCGTACTGGGGGAGCCTAGATCACCCCTCCACTTT.

J is TRBJ1-1 and V is TRBV7-8; 7 bases map to TRBD1. This CDR3 comprises 14 residues. In germline, CDR1 is SGHVS, CDR2 FQNEAQ. The trim removed 2 bases at V and 5 bases at J, leaving 5 bases unmatched. The CDR3 bases are TGTGCCAGCAGCTTAAGTAGGGGGCTGACTGAAGCTTTCTTT. This sequence encodes CASSLSRGLTEAFF.

This rearrangement joins TRBV7-2 to TRBJ2-7; D gene uncertain. There are 14 residues in the CDR3. The V gene lost 5 bases and the J gene lost 2 bases, with 13 bases spanning the gap. From germline, CDR1 is SGHTA and CDR2 FQGNSA. This CDR3 reads CASSGTGRTYEQYF. The CDR3 coding sequence is TGTGCCAGCAGCGGCACTGGACGGACCTACGAGCAGTACTTC.

In its sample, this clone was seen a few times. The J gene is TRBJ1-6, the V gene TRBV30, with a weak D call TRBD1 (6 bases). V lost 0 bases and J 7 bases, leaving 13 bases between the germline ends. CDR1 and CDR2 from the germline V gene are GTSNPN and SVGIG (reference sequence). The CDR3 is made up of 15 amino acids. In nucleotides, the CDR3 is TGTGCCTGGAGTGTACACTCAAGGGGGAATTCACCCCTCCACTTT. Translated, it gives CAWSVHSRGNSPLHF. Full variable domain (missing parts from reference TRBV30 and TRBJ1-6): SQTIHQWPATLVQPVGSPLSLECTVEGTSNPNLYWYRQAAGRGLQLLFYSVGIGQISSEVPQNLSASRPQDRQFILSSKKLLLSDSGFYLCAWSVHSRGNSPLHFGNGTRLTVT.

This clone was detected only once. The rearrangement links TRBV6-6 to TRBJ2-5; 8 nucleotides agree with TRBD2. The CDR3 loop spans 15 amino acids. Per germline, CDR1 MNHNY and CDR2 SVGAGI (reference sequence). J gave up 1 base and V 3 bases, and 4 bases lay outside the gene matches. The CDR3 loop reads CASSYSGTSQETQYF. The CDR3, as DNA: TGTGCCAGCAGTTATTCGGGGACTAGCCAAGAGACCCAGTACTTC.

In this sample, this clone turned up once. The V call is TRBV19, the J call TRBJ1-4; 10 nucleotides agree with TRBD1. J was trimmed by 6 bases and V by 1 base; bases with no gene match: 2. The germline V gene encodes CDR1 LNHDA and CDR2 SQIVND (reference sequence). The CDR3 is made up of 15 amino acids. The CDR3 region has the DNA TGTGCCAGTAGTATAGTTGGGACAGGGGATGAAAAACTGTTTTTT. Protein: CASSIVGTGDEKLFF. Filled out from reference TRBV19 and TRBJ1-4, the complete variable domain reads DGGITQSPKYLFRKEGQNVTLSCEQNLNHDAMYWYRQDPGQGLRLIYYSQIVNDFQKGDIAEGYSVSREKKESFPLTVTSAQKNPTAFYLCASSIVGTGDEKLFFGSGTQLSVL.

The chain links TRBV10-2 to TRBJ1-1; D call uncertain. CDR1 and CDR2 from the germline V gene are WSHSY and SAAADI. V was clipped by 5 bases and J by 2 bases, with 9 bases between them. The CDR3 loop spans 13 amino acids. CDR3 protein: CASSLDRNTEAFF. As DNA, the CDR3 is TGCGCCAGCAGTTTGGACCGTAACACTGAAGCTTTCTTT.

The CDR3 nucleotides read TGTGCCAGCAGCAGAACGGATGAGCAGTTCTTC. As protein: CASSRTDEQFF. The chain couples TRBV11-2 to TRBJ2-1, with D unresolved. V was pared by 5 bases and J by 8 bases, with 7 bases between. The CDR3 sequence is 11 residues long. CDR1 and CDR2 from the germline V gene are SGHAT and FQNNGV.

The chain employs TRBV7-9 and TRBJ2-1, with 16 bases identical to TRBD2. Unmatched junction bases numbered 3, after V lost 5 bases and J lost 5 bases. The germline V gene encodes CDR1 SEHNR and CDR2 FQNEAQ (reference sequence). The CDR3 is made up of 16 amino acids. Here the CDR3 reads CASSPGLAGGNNEQFF. The CDR3 DNA is TGTGCCAGCAGCCCGGGACTAGCGGGGGGGAACAATGAGCAGTTCTTC.

The chain joins TRBV24-1 to TRBJ2-1, with a tentative D call TRBD2 (5 bases). The germline V gene has CDR1 KGHDR and CDR2 SFDVKD. The CDR3 is made up of 15 amino acids. The V end was cut by 1 base, the J end by 6 bases, with 12 bases between. CDR3 DNA sequence: TGTGCCACCAGTGATTTCTTCCGGGCGGGCAATGAGCAGTTCTTC. The encoded protein is CATSDFFRAGNEQFF.

The genes are TRBV29-1 and TRBJ1-1; tentative D call: TRBD1 (6 bases). Germline CDR1 reads SQVTM; CDR2 reads ANQGSEA. CDR3 length equals 11 residues. V dropped 6 bases and J dropped 4 bases, with 9 bases sitting between them. CDR3 amino acids: CSVQGSTEAFF. CDR3 DNA sequence: TGCAGCGTCCAGGGGAGCACTGAAGCTTTCTTT.

V gene TRBV2 combines with J gene TRBJ1-2, with a possible D match to TRBD1 (5 bases). CDR3 length equals 15 residues. Trimming took 2 bases from V and 7 from J, leaving 17 bases between them. Germline CDR1 and CDR2: SNHLY and FYNNEI. The CDR3 region is CASSEKAQGVGGYTF. CDR3 nucleotide sequence: TGTGCCAGCAGTGAAAAGGCGCAGGGCGTCGGTGGCTACACCTTC.

The chain links TRBV2 to TRBJ1-2; 9 nucleotides agree with TRBD1. Germline V lookup: CDR1 SNHLY, CDR2 FYNNEI. V gave up 0 bases and J gave up 4 bases; unmatched junction bases: 3. This CDR3 comprises 15 residues. CDR3 sequence reads: CASSEAWTGVYGYTF. The CDR3 nucleotides read TGTGCCAGCAGTGAAGCCTGGACAGGGGTCTATGGCTACACCTTC.

The V and J genes are TRBV5-1 and TRBJ2-7; TRBD1 agrees at 7 bases. The CDR3 consists of 16 residues. Trimming removed 0 bases from V and 2 bases from J; junction bases left unmatched: 8. From germline, CDR1 is SGHRS and CDR2 YFSETQ. The CDR3 is CASSLGTGTLTYEQYF. The CDR3 DNA reads TGCGCCAGCAGCTTGGGGACAGGTACACTGACCTACGAGCAGTACTTC.

The gene calls are TRBV6-5 and TRBJ1-4; D unclear. The CDR3 extends over 14 amino acids. V was pared by 6 bases and J by 0 bases, with 8 bases between. The V gene's germline CDR1 is MNHEY and CDR2 SVGAGI. The chain's CDR3 is CASRGAATNEKLFF. CDR3 nucleotides: TGTGCCAGCAGGGGAGCCGCAACTAATGAAAAACTGTTTTTT.

V gene TRBV27 combines with J gene TRBJ1-6, with unresolved D. The CDR3 runs to 14 residues. Germline assignment: CDR1 MNHEY and CDR2 SMNVEV (reference sequence). Trimming cost V 5 bases and J 5 bases, with 10 bases left between them. CDR3 loop: CASSATWDNSPLHF. CDR3 coding DNA: TGTGCCAGCAGTGCGACATGGGATAATTCACCCCTCCACTTT.